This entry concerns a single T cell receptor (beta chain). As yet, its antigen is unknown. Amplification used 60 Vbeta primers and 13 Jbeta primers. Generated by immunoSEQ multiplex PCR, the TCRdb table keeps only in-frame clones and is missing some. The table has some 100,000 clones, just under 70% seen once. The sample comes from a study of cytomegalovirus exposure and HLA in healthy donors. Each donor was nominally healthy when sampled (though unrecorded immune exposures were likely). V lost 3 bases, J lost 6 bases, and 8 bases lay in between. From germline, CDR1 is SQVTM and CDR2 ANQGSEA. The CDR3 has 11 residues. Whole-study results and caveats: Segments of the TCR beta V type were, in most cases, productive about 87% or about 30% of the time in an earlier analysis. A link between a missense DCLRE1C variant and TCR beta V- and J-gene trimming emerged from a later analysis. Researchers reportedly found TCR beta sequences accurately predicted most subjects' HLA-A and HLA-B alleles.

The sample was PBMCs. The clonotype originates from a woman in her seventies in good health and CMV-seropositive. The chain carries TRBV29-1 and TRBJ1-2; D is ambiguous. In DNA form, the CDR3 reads TGCAGCGTTGATGCGGTCGATGGCTACACCTTC. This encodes CSVDAVDGYTF.